The 15 T cell receptor beta chains below were found in one sample sequenced in a study of control samples from healthy donors and cancer patients. Libraries were prepared by immunoSEQ multiplex PCR; TCRdb keeps only in-frame clonotypes and omits some of them. The table includes 100,000 to 150,000 clones, 80% to 95% detected once. The material sequenced was blood. The receptors shown here come from a man between 18 and 35 years old in good health.

The chain carries TRBV28 and TRBJ1-2, with D possibly matching TRBD1 (6 bases). CDR3 length: 16 amino acids. The germline V and J ends were trimmed by 1 base and 3 bases, with 15 bases remaining between them. In germline, CDR1 is MDHEN, CDR2 SYDVKM. CDR3 loop: CASSLSKTGKYYGYTF. CDR3 bases: TGTGCCAGCAGTTTATCTAAAACAGGGAAATACTATGGCTACACCTTC.

The V call is TRBV2, the J call TRBJ2-1; 10 bases match TRBD2. The CDR3 runs to 14 residues. J was trimmed by 7 bases and V by 5 bases; bases with no gene match: 5. Germline CDR1 SNHLY, CDR2 FYNNEI. CDR3 sequence: CASSRSGGRNEQFF. The CDR3 nucleotides are TGTGCCAGCAGTCGTAGCGGGGGGAGGAATGAGCAGTTCTTC.

This clone has only a few counts. The chain combines TRBV5-4 with TRBJ1-3; no definite D call. Per the germline V gene, CDR1 is SGHNT and CDR2 is YYREEE (reference sequence). CDR3 length: 14 amino acids. V was clipped by 0 bases and J by 1 base, with 5 bases between them. The DNA of the CDR3 is TGTGCCAGCAGCTTGGACAGTTCTGGAAACACCATATATTTT. Protein sequence: CASSLDSSGNTIYF.

The chain links TRBV19 to TRBJ2-1; tentatively, D is TRBD2 (6 bases). The V end was cut by 5 bases, the J end by 4 bases, with 15 bases between. Per germline, CDR1 LNHDA and CDR2 SQIVND (reference sequence). CDR3 length: 15 amino acids. CDR3 in DNA: TGTGCCAGTAGTTTTCGGGAGCCCGCGTACAATGAGCAGTTCTTC. As protein: CASSFREPAYNEQFF.

The J gene is TRBJ2-3, the V gene TRBV20-1; tentative D call: TRBD2 (6 bases). CDR1 is DFQATT and CDR2 is SNEGSKA in the germline V gene (reference sequence). V was trimmed by 3 bases and J by 11 bases, leaving 15 bases between them. The CDR3 is 12 residues long. The CDR3 loop reads CSASLLRDQQYF. CDR3 DNA sequence: TGCAGTGCTAGTTTGTTGCGGGACCAGCAGTATTTT.

The chain joins TRBV4-3 to TRBJ2-2; 8 bases align to TRBD1. J lost 5 bases, V lost 0 bases, and 8 bases had no gene match. The CDR3 contains 17 residues. Germline V gene sequence: CDR1 LGHNA, CDR2 YSLEER. In nucleotides, the CDR3 is TGCGCCAGCAGCCAAGAACATGCGGGACAGGCAACCGGGGAGCTGTTTTTT. The encoded protein is CASSQEHAGQATGELFF.

The rearrangement joins TRBV6-6 to TRBJ1-5, with TRBD1 matching over 10 bases. V gave up 2 bases and J gave up 7 bases; unmatched junction bases: 2. Germline CDR1 is MNHNY and CDR2 is SVGAGI (reference sequence). This CDR3 has 14 amino acids. The CDR3 nucleotides are TGTGCCAGCAGTTACGGACAGGGGGGACAGCCCCAGCATTTT. This gives the protein CASSYGQGGQPQHF.

The gene calls are TRBV9 and TRBJ1-6, with a tentative D call TRBD1 (5 bases). Germline lookup yields CDR1 SGDLS and CDR2 YYNGEE. The CDR3 runs 15 residues. Trimming removed 0 bases at V and 10 bases at J, with 14 bases between. The CDR3 is CASSVGGSGGSPLHF. In DNA form, the CDR3 reads TGTGCCAGCAGCGTAGGGGGGTCGGGGGGATCACCCCTCCACTTT.

There are a few counts of this clone. This sequence joins TRBV15 and TRBJ1-6; the match to TRBD1 covers 8 bases. The CDR3 covers 21 residues. With V trimmed by 0 bases and J by 4 bases, 17 bases remained unmatched. Germline loops: CDR1 LNHNV, CDR2 YYDKDF (reference sequence). The CDR3 DNA sequence: TGTGCCACCAGCAGAGATTTACCCAGGGGGCTCACCTCGATTTATAATTCACCCCTCCACTTT. Its translation is CATSRDLPRGLTSIYNSPLHF.

The genes are TRBV5-1 and TRBJ1-1; weak D call: TRBD1 (6 bases). From germline, CDR1 is SGHRS and CDR2 YFSETQ. CDR3 length: 14 amino acids. The V gene lost 4 bases and the J gene lost 2 bases, with 12 bases spanning the gap. The CDR3 spells CASSPGQYNTEAFF. DNA of the CDR3: TGCGCCAGCAGCCCAGGACAGTACAACACTGAAGCTTTCTTT.

This chain uses TRBV2 with TRBJ1-2; tentatively, D is TRBD1 (5 bases). CDR1 and CDR2 from the germline V gene are SNHLY and FYNNEI. The CDR3 contains 15 residues. V was cut by 7 bases and J by 5 bases, with 20 bases left in between. The chain's CDR3 is CASKEGRGIGYGYTF. CDR3 in DNA: TGTGCCAGCAAAGAGGGGCGGGGGATAGGGTATGGCTACACCTTC.

The rearrangement joins TRBV2 to TRBJ1-1, with D unresolved. The CDR3 runs 14 residues. V gave up 2 bases and J gave up 1 base, with 8 bases separating them. Germline-derived CDR1 and CDR2 are SNHLY and FYNNEI. CDR3 DNA: TGTGCCAGCAGTGAACAGTCCAAGAACACTGAAGCTTTCTTT. Its translation: CASSEQSKNTEAFF.

The genes are TRBV3-1 (or the pseudogene TRBV3-2) and TRBJ2-1, with D perhaps TRBD2 (6 bases). This CDR3 region has 15 residues. Per the germline V gene, CDR1 is LGHDT and CDR2 is YNNKEL (reference sequence). Deletions cut 1 base from V and 4 bases from J, with 11 bases between. CDR3 loop: CASSQGAGRYNEQFF. In nucleotides, the CDR3 is TGTGCCAGCAGCCAAGGGGCGGGAAGATACAATGAGCAGTTCTTC.

In its sample, this clone is medium-sized (0.01 to 0.1%). The chain carries TRBV6-2 or TRBV6-3 and TRBJ2-6, with D unclear. V lost 2 bases and J 0 bases, leaving 2 bases between the germline ends. CDR1 is MNHEY, CDR2 SVGEGT, per germline. This CDR3 has 14 residues. The CDR3 DNA reads TGTGCCAGCAGTTACAACTCTGGGGCCAACGTCCTGACTTTC. Amino acid sequence: CASSYNSGANVLTF.

The J gene is TRBJ2-3, the V gene TRBV30; the D gene is possibly TRBD1 (5 bases). In germline, CDR1 is GTSNPN, CDR2 SVGIG (reference sequence). V was trimmed by 0 bases and J by 1 base, leaving 11 bases between them. There are 15 residues in the CDR3. CDR3 amino acids: CAWSVQAVGTDTQYF. CDR3 nucleotide sequence: TGTGCCTGGAGTGTACAGGCGGTAGGCACAGATACGCAGTATTTT.